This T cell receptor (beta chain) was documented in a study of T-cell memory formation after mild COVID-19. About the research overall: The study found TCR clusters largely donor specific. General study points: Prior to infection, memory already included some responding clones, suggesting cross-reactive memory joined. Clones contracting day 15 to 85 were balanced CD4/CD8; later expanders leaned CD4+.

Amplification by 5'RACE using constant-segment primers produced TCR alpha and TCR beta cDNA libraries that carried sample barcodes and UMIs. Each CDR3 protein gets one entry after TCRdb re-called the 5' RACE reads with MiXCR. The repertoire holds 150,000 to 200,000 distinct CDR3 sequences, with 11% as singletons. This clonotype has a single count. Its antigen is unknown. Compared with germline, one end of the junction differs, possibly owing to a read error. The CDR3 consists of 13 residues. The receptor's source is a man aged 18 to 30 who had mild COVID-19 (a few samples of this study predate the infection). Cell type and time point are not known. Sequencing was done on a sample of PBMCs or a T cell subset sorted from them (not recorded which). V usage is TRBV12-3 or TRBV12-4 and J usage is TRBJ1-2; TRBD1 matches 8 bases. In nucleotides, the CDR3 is TGTTCCAGCAGACCAGGACAGGGACGGGGCTACACCTTC. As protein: CSSRPGQGRGYTF.